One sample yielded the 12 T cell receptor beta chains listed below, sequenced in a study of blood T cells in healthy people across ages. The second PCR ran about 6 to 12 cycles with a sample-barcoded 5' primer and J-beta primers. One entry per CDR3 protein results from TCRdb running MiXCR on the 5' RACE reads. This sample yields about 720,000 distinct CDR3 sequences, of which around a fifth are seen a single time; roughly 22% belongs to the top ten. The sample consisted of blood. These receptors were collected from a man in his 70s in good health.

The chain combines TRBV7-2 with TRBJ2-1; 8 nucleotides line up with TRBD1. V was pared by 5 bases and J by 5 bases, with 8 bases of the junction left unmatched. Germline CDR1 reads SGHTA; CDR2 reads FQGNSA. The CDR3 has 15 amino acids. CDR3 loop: CASSLWGQVNNEQFF. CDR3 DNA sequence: TGTGCCAGCAGCCTGTGGGGACAGGTTAACAATGAGCAGTTCTTC.

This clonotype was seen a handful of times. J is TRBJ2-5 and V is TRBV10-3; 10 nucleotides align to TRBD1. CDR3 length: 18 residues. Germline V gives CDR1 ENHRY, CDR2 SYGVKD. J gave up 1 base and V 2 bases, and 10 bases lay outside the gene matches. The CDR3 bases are TGTGCCATCAGTGAGCCTTCTTCCGGGACAGGGGTCCAAGAGACCCAGTACTTC. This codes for CAISEPSSGTGVQETQYF.

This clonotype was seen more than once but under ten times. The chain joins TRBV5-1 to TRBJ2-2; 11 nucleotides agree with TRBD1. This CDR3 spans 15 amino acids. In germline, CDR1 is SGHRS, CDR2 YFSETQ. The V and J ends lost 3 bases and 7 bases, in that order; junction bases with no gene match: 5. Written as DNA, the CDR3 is TGCGCCAGCAGCTCCGGACAGGGGGCTATCGGGGAGCTGTTTTTT. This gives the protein CASSSGQGAIGELFF.

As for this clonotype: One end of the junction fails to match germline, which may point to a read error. The DNA of the CDR3 is TGTGCCAGCAGACGGGCTAGCGGGAAGACAGATGCGCAGTATTTC. This gives the protein CASRRASGKTDAQYF. The chain has TRBV12-3 or TRBV12-4 and TRBJ2-3; 9 bases map to TRBD2. This CDR3 has 15 residues.

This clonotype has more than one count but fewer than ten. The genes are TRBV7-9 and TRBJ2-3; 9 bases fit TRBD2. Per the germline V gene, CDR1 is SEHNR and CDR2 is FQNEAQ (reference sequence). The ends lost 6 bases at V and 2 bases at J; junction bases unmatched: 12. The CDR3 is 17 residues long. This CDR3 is CASRFGSAGGSTDTQYF. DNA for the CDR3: TGTGCCAGCAGGTTTGGATCAGCGGGGGGTTCCACAGATACGCAGTATTTT.

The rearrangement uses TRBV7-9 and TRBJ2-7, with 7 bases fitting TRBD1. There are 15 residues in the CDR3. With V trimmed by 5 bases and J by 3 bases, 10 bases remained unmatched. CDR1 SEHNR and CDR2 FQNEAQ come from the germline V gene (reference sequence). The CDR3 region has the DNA TGTGCCAGCAGCCAAATGGGACAGTATTTCTACGAGCAGTACTTC. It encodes CASSQMGQYFYEQYF. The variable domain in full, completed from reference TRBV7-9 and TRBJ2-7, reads DTGVSQNPRHKITKRGQNVTFRCDPISEHNRLYWYRQTLGQGPEFLTYFQNEAQLEKSRLLSDRFSAERPKGSFSTLEIQRTEQGDSAMYLCASSQMGQYFYEQYFGPGTRLTVT.

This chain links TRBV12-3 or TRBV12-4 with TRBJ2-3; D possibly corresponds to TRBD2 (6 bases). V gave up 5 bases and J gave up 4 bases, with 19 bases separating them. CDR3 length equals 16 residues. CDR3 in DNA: TGTGCCAGCAGTCCCTTGACTAGAGGGGCAGCAGATACGCAGTATTTT. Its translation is CASSPLTRGAADTQYF.

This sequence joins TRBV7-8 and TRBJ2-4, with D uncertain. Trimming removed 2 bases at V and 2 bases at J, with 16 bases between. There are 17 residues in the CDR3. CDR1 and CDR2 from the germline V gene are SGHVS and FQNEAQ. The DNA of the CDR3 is TGTGCCAGCAGCTTACGGAGAGACCTAGGTCCCAAAAACATTCAGTACTTC. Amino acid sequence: CASSLRRDLGPKNIQYF.

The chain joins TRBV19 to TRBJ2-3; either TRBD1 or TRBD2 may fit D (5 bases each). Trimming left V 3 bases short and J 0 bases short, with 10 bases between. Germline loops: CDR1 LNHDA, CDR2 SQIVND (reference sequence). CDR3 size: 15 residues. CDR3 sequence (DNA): TGTGCCAGTAGTATTGGGGACGCGAGCACAGATACGCAGTATTTT. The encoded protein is CASSIGDASTDTQYF.

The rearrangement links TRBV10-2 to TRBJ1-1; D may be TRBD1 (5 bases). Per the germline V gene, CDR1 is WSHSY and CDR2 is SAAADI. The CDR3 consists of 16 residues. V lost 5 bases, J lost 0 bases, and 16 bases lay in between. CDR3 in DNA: TGCGCCAGCAGTAGGTTCATGGGGACCGTGAACACTGAAGCTTTCTTT. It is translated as CASSRFMGTVNTEAFF.

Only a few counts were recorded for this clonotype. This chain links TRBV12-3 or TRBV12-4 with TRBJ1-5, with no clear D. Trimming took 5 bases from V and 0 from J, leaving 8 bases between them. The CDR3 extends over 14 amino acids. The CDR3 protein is CASSRALSNQPQHF. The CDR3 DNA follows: TGTGCCAGCAGTCGGGCACTTAGCAATCAGCCCCAGCATTTT.

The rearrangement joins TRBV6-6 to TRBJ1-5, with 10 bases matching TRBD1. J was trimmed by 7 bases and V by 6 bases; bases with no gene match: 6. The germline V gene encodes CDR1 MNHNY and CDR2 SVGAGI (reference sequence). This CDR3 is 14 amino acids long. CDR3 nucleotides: TGTGCCAGCAGCGGAGGGGACAGGGGCCAGCCCCAGCATTTT. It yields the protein CASSGGDRGQPQHF.